This record looks at one T cell receptor (beta chain) sequence and its context. This sample is drawn from a study of T cell changes during pregnancy in multiple sclerosis. The assay was immunoSEQ multiplex PCR, and TCRdb's table has in-frame clones only and misses some. The data show 35,000 to 45,000 clones, roughly 87% seen once. The germline gives CDR1 SGHRS, CDR2 YFSETQ. V was trimmed by 5 bases and J by 1 base, leaving 15 bases between them. The CDR3 is 16 residues long. Sequencing was performed on CD4+ T cells from peripheral blood mononuclear cells, taken after pregnancy. The receptor was isolated from a female donor with multiple sclerosis, enrolled in a pregnancy study. V usage is TRBV5-1 and J usage is TRBJ2-2; D possibly corresponds to TRBD1 (5 bases). The CDR3 DNA follows: TGCGCCAGCAGTTCTATAGGGGCTTTGAACACCGGGGAGCTGTTTTTT. Translation: CASSSIGALNTGELFF.